This TCR beta chain was profiled in a study of T cell responses to AZD1222 COVID-19 vaccine. Repertoires were generated with immunoSEQ multiplex PCR, while TCRdb's copy carries only in-frame clones and drops some. The table shows roughly 150,000 clones, with approximately 92% occurring only once. V lost 6 bases and J lost 7; bases outside the gene matches: 8. Germline lookup yields CDR1 LNHDA and CDR2 SQIVND (reference sequence). The CDR3 is made up of 15 amino acids. General study points: Two AZD1222 doses significantly raised spike-specific TCR breadth and depth over controls. Among AZD1222 vaccinees, only six or seven were seropositive at baseline. Repertoire sampling happened only post peak T cell response.

Comments on this clone: Its matching antigen is unknown.

This receptor was obtained from an adult who received the AZD1222 COVID-19 vaccine. Sequencing used peripheral blood, obtained 28 days after the second AZD1222 dose. The chain employs TRBV19 and TRBJ1-4; 10 bases are a match to TRBD1. In nucleotides, the CDR3 is TGTGCCAGTAGGAGACAGGGGGCTACCGGTGAAAAACTGTTTTTT. Its translation is CASRRQGATGEKLFF. The variable domain in full, completed from reference TRBV19 and TRBJ1-4, reads DGGITQSPKYLFRKEGQNVTLSCEQNLNHDAMYWYRQDPGQGLRLIYYSQIVNDFQKGDIAEGYSVSREKKESFPLTVTSAQKNPTAFYLCASRRQGATGEKLFFGSGTQLSVL.